This T cell receptor beta chain was recovered during a study of T cell responses to AZD1222 COVID-19 vaccine (dated by TCRdb to the early 2020s). Some background on the complete study: AZD1222 recipients whose second dose came at about 4 weeks and those whose second dose came at about 12 weeks were combined into one group, since spike-specific TCR depth and breadth did not differ between the two schedules. Trial participants were enrolled into age subgroups of 18-55, 56-69 and 70-plus years, which contained about 160, 30 and 59 TCR-sequenced participants, respectively. A total of around 240 trial participants underwent TCR sequencing, of whom about 210 received two doses of AZD1222 and some 26 received two doses of the MenACWY control vaccine. The study at large found these results: Nearly half of unique spike-specific TCRs reportedly recognized epitopes outside regions mutated in the B.1.351 and B.1.1.7 variants. A significant rise in spike-specific TCR breadth and depth was observed after two AZD1222 doses relative to day 0 and relative to MenACWY recipients. Only 5 to 7 AZD1222 recipients were SARS-CoV-2 seropositive at baseline, limiting conclusions about previously exposed vaccinees. The 56-69-year group was small, and its depth increase did not reach significance, likely because of low power. Participants were mostly white British, with more females than males. The authors suggested clonal diversity may have been underestimated. Because no day 14 peak-response samples were available, the repertoires could be characterized only after the peak T cell response. Vaccine-associated CD4 TCRs spanned the whole spike protein, with dominant responses in regions 160-218 and 743-854.

V drops 5 bases and J drops 1 base, leaving 17 bases in between. Taken from the germline V gene, the CDR1 and CDR2 loops are LGHNA and YNFKEQ. Including cysteine and phenylalanine, the CDR3 has 16 amino acids. The CDR3 DNA has 48 bases and is translated from base 1. The CDR3 regions of human TCRbeta chains were analyzed by immunosequencing. In the paper's pipeline: Repertoire TCRs were matched against a reference library of SARS-CoV-2-specific TCRs generated with the MIRA antigen-specificity platform. Breadth was defined as the fraction of unique TCRs that were SARS-CoV-2-associated, and depth was defined as the fraction of total T cells that were SARS-CoV-2-associated. Using the MIRA data, each spike-specific TCR was mapped to the spike region that the TCR reacts to and placed in a CD4 or CD8 class. Log10-transformed breadth and depth values were compared by one-way ANOVA with Sidak's multiple comparisons tests. As stored in TCRdb, this immuneACCESS dataset retains in-frame rearrangements with V and J assigned. A fraction of the clones does not appear; measured against another copy, unresolved V genes explain less than half of the discrepancy, and the remainder lacks a known reason. The V and J calls and clone size were taken over from that table, and D and trimming were inferred from the DNA. The sample includes 100,000 or so clones, with 82% observed a single time. 4.5% to 6% of the sample is in the top ten clones.

This specimen's time point label, per the study, means: baseline before first vaccination. Samples from vaccinated people were obtained from the UK trials COV001 and COV002, which included a single-blind randomized controlled phase 2/3 trial of AZD1222 (ChAdOx1 nCoV-19) in healthy adults. Trial participant PBMC samples were collected at day 0 and day 28 after the second dose for TCRbeta chain sequencing. Details on this clone: Its binding antigen is unknown. Per-base quality was not reported, and no clone a single base away is much larger than it.

This sample comprised peripheral blood, obtained on day 0 of AZD1222 vaccination. This clonotype was obtained from an adult in good health. The chain is made from TRBV4-2 and TRBJ1-1, with TRBD1 tentatively as D gene (5 bases match). The CDR3 is CASSIRRGVENTEAFF. The nucleotides are TGTGCCAGCAGCATCCGACGGGGGGTGGAGAACACTGAAGCTTTCTTT.